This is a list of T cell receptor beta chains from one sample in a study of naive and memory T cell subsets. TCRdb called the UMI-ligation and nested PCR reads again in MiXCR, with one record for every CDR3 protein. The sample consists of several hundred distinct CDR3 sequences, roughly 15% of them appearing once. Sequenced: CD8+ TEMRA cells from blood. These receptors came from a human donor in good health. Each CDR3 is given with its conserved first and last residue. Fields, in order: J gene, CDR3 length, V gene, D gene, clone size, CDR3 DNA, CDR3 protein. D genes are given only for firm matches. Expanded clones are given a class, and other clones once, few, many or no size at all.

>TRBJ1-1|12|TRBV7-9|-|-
TGTGCCAGCAGCAGTCATAACACTGAAGCTTTCTTT
CASSSHNTEAFF
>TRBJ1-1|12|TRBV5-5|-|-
TGTGCCAGCAGCGTTGGACGGACTATACCTTTCTTT
CASSVGRTIPFF
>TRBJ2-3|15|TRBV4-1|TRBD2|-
TGCGCCAGCAGCCCCCTAGCGGGCGGCACAGATACGCAGTATTTT
CASSPLAGGTDTQYF
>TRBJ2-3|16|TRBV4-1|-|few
TGCGCCAGCAGCCAGTACCCCGGGACTGCGGCCGATACGCAGTATTTT
CASSQYPGTAADTQYF
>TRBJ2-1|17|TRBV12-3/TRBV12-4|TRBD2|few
TGTGCCAGCAGTTTTTTGGGACTAGCGGGAGAAGAGAATGAGCAGTTCTTC
CASSFLGLAGEENEQFF
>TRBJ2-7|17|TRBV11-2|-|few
TGTGCCAGCAGCCCTCCCTTAGCGAACGGAGGTATGGGCGAGCAGTACTTC
CASSPPLANGGMGEQYF
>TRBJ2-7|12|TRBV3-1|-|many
TGTGCCAGCAGCTGGACAGCCTACGAGCAGTACTTC
CASSWTAYEQYF
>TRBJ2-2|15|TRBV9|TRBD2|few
TGTGCCAGCAGCGTAACTAGCGCGAACACCGGGGAGCTGTTTTTT
CASSVTSANTGELFF
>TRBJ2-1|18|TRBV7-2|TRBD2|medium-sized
TGTGCCAGCAGCTTAGTAGGGGGCTGGGTAGCGGGGGGTAATGAGCAGTTCTTC
CASSLVGGWVAGGNEQFF
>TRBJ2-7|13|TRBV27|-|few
TGTGCCAGCAGTTGTCTCCCATCCTACGAGCAGTACTTC
CASSCLPSYEQYF
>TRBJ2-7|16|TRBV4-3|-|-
TGCGCCAGCAGCCATCTAGAGCTGGCGGCGTTCTACGAGCAGTACTTC
CASSHLELAAFYEQYF
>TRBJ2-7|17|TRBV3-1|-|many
TGTGCCAGCAGCCAAGATAGAGTGGGTACGGGGGCAGACGAGCAGTACTTC
CASSQDRVGTGADEQYF
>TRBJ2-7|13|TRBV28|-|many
TGTGCCAGCACCGCGACACTTACCTACGAGCAGTACTTC
CASTATLTYEQYF
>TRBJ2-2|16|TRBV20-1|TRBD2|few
TGCAGTGCAAGGACTAGCGGGAGTTCTGACACCGGGGAGCTGTTTTTT
CSARTSGSSDTGELFF
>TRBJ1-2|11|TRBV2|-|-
TGTGCCAGCGGGCAAGCCAGGGGCTACACCTTC
CASGQARGYTF
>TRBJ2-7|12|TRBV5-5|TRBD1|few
TGTGCCAGCAGCCCCGAGGGGGCCGAGCAGTACTTC
CASSPEGAEQYF
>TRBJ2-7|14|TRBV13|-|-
TGTGCCAGCAGCTTAAGACAGGGAGGATACGAGCAGTACTTC
CASSLRQGGYEQYF
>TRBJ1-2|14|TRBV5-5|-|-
TGTGCCAGCAGCTTGGGTTCTGCTAACTATGGCTACACCTTC
CASSLGSANYGYTF
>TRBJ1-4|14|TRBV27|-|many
TGTGCCAGCAGTTTAAGTCTCGGGAATGAAAAACTGTTTTTT
CASSLSLGNEKLFF
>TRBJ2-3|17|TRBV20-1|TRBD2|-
TGCAGTGCTGCAACCTATTATCTAGCGGGAGGGCTTGATACGCAGTATTTT
CSAATYYLAGGLDTQYF
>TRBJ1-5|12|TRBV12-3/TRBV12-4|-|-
TGTGCCAGCACCCTGGGGAATCAGCCCCAGCATTTT
CASTLGNQPQHF
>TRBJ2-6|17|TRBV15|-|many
TGTGCCACCAGCAGAGATATGTCGGCAGGGAAGGCCAACGTCCTGACTTTC
CATSRDMSAGKANVLTF
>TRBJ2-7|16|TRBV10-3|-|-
TGTGCCATCAGTGAGTCGTCCACTCCGTATTTCTACGAGCAGTACTTC
CAISESSTPYFYEQYF
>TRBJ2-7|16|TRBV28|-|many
TGTGCCAGCAGTTTGGAATTTGCGGGCGGTCGCTACGAGCAGTACTTC
CASSLEFAGGRYEQYF
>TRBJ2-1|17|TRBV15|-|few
TGTGCCACCAGCAGAGATGGTCTATCGAATCTGTACAATGAGCAGTTCTTC
CATSRDGLSNLYNEQFF
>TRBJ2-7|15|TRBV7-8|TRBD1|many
TGTGCCAGCAGCTTTCGGACAGGGGGCTCCTACGAGCAGTACTTC
CASSFRTGGSYEQYF
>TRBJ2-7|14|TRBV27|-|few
TGTGCCAGCAGTTTACTAGGGACTGATTCCGAGCAGTACTTC
CASSLLGTDSEQYF
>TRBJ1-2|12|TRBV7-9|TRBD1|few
TGTGCCAGCAGCGACCAGGGGGATGGCTACACCTTC
CASSDQGDGYTF
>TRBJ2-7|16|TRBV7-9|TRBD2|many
TGTGCCAGCAGCTTAAAAGAGCCCTGGACTAGCTACGAGCAGTACTTC
CASSLKEPWTSYEQYF
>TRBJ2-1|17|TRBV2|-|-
TGTGCCAGCAGTGATGCCGTTGGCGGGAAGTCCTACAATGAGCAGTTCTTC
CASSDAVGGKSYNEQFF
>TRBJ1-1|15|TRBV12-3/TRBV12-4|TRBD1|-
TGTGCCAGCAGTCCTTCCGGGACAGGGGGAACTGAAGCTTTCTTT
CASSPSGTGGTEAFF
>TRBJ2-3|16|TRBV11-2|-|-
TGTGCCAGCAGACCACAGGGAAGCGGTCTACAGGATACGCAGTATTTT
CASRPQGSGLQDTQYF
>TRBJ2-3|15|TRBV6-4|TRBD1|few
TGTGCCAGCAGTGAGGGGACAGCCAGTTCAGATACGCAGTATTTT
CASSEGTASSDTQYF
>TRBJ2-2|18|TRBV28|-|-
TGTGCCAGCAGTTTTAACTTCTTCGGCTGGGGCCCAGCCGGGGAGCTGTTTTTT
CASSFNFFGWGPAGELFF
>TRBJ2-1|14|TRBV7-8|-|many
TGTGCCAGCAGTCGGGGGCCCACACACAATGAGCAGTTCTTC
CASSRGPTHNEQFF
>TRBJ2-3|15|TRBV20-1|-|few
TGCAGTGCAAAAGGGGGCGGGGTCTTCACAGATACGCAGTATTTT
CSAKGGGVFTDTQYF
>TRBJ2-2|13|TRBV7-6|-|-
TGTGCCAGCAGCTTATTTCAGAACGGGGAGCTGTTTTTT
CASSLFQNGELFF
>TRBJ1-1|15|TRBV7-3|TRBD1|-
TGTGCCAGCAGCTTAACGAGGGGGCGGGACACTGAAGCTTTCTTT
CASSLTRGRDTEAFF
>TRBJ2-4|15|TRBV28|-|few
TGTGCCAGCAGTTTATACCCTCTAGCCAAAAACATTCAGTACTTC
CASSLYPLAKNIQYF
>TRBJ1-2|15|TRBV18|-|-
TGTGCCAGCTCACCACCGCAGGGCGAGACCTATGGCTACACCTTC
CASSPPQGETYGYTF
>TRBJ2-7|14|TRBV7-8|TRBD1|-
TGTGCCAGCAGCGTGGGACAGGGGAGCTACGAGCAGTACTTC
CASSVGQGSYEQYF
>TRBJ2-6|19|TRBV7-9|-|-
TGTGCCAGCAGTTTAACCACCGGGACGGGCGACTCTGGGGCCAACGTCCTGACTTTC
CASSLTTGTGDSGANVLTF
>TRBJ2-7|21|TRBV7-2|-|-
TGTGCCAGCGGGTCCGGGACAATTTACCTCCCCGGCAGAATTAGCGCCTACGAGCAGTACTTC
CASGSGTIYLPGRISAYEQYF
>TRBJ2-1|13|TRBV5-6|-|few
TGTGCCAGCAGCTTCTTTTTGGGCCCGGGGCAGTTCTTC
CASSFFLGPGQFF
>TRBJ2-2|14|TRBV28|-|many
TGTGCCAGCAGTTGGCACTATAACACCGGGGAGCTGTTTTTT
CASSWHYNTGELFF
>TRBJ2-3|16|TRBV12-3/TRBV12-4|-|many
TGTGCCAGCAGTTTAAAGGGCCGTCAGGGCACAGATACGCAGTATTTT
CASSLKGRQGTDTQYF
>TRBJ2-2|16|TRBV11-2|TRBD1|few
TGTGCCAGCAGAACGACAGGGGGTACGAACACCGGGGAGCTGTTTTTT
CASRTTGGTNTGELFF
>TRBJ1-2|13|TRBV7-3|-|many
TGTGCCAGCAGCCAGACCGCCAACTATGGCTACACCTTC
CASSQTANYGYTF
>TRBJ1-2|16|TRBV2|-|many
TGTGCCAGCAGTGAATTTGGGCACGAAGTTAACTATGGCTACACCTTC
CASSEFGHEVNYGYTF
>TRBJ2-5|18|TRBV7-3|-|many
TGTGCCAGCAGCTTAACCGGGGTTTGGCACGGCGGGAAAGAGACCCAGTACTTC
CASSLTGVWHGGKETQYF
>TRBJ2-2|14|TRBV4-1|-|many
TGCGCCAGCAGCCGACGGGATTACACCGGGGAGCTGTTTTTT
CASSRRDYTGELFF